The following is a T cell receptor (beta chain) sequence with its context. The source of the sample is a study of CD8 T cells in Susac syndrome. Study-level information: When blood was drawn, patients with Susac syndrome were on intravenous immunoglobulin alone, on corticosteroids, or therapy-naive.

An amount of RNA that ranged from about 0.45 to 1 ug was reverse transcribed with random hexamers. TCRdb reprocessed the immunoSEQ multiplex PCR reads with MiXCR, giving one entry per CDR3 protein. The top ten clones hold less than 0.25% of a sample with about 120,000 distinct CDR3 sequences, around 94% of them seen once. The CDR3 runs to 15 residues. V gave up 2 bases and J gave up 5 bases; unmatched junction bases: 9. CDR1 DFQATT and CDR2 SNEGSKA come from the germline V gene (reference sequence). The TCR originated in a human donor with Susac syndrome. Sequences were obtained from CD8+ T cells from PBMCs. This rearrangement joins TRBV20-1 to TRBJ1-2, with TRBD1 identical over 9 bases. CDR3 DNA sequence: TGCAGTGCTAGAATTCCGGGACAGGGATCGTATGGCTACACCTTC. It is translated as CSARIPGQGSYGYTF.